This TCR beta chain is from a study of CD8+CD57+ T cells in acquired aplastic anemia. The junction had 9 bases not matched to a gene; V was cut back by 3 bases and J by 10 bases. CDR3 length: 15 residues. Per the germline V gene, CDR1 is SGHKS and CDR2 is YYEKEE (reference sequence). This clonotype appeared many times. Genomic DNA was employed as the template in profiling TCR beta VDJ and CDR3. TCRdb reprocessed the reads via MiXCR and lists one record per CDR3 protein. Of approximately 200,000 distinct CDR3 sequences listed, around 66% are singletons. Sequencing was done on a sample of sorted CD4+, CD8+, or CD8+CD57+ T cells (not recorded which) from PBMCs. The clonotype originates from a human donor with severe aplastic anemia or a healthy control (not recorded which). The chain is built from TRBV5-5 and TRBJ1-6; 8 bases align to TRBD1. CDR3 amino acids: CASSSLDRVDSPLHF. DNA of the CDR3: TGTGCCAGCAGCTCCTTGGACAGGGTAGACTCACCCCTCCACTTT. The full variable domain, its missing parts supplied by reference TRBV5-5 and TRBJ1-6, is DAGVTQSPTHLIKTRGQQVTLRCSPISGHKSVSWYQQVLGQGPQFIFQYYEKEERGRGNFPDRFSARQFPNYSSELNVNALLLGDSALYLCASSSLDRVDSPLHFGNGTRLTVT.